The rows below give T cell receptor beta chains drawn from one sample of a study of T cell responses to AZD1222 COVID-19 vaccine. Clones were read by immunoSEQ multiplex PCR, and TCRdb kept only the in-frame ones, dropping some. This repertoire shows 80,000 or so clones, more than 85% found once; its top ten account for 4% to 5.5%. The source was peripheral blood, collected 28 days after the second AZD1222 dose. All receptors come from an adult who received the AZD1222 COVID-19 vaccine. Both conserved end residues are part of each CDR3. A D gene is named only where the DNA matches it firmly.

j_call d_call v_call cdr3_nt cdr3_aa
TRBJ1-2 TRBD1 TRBV2 TGTGCCAGCAGTTCCACAGGGGATGGGGGCTATGGCTACACCTTC CASSSTGDGGYGYTF
TRBJ2-1 TRBD2 TRBV10-1 TGCGCCAGCAGTGCTAGTGGGGGTCGGACTAGCGGGAGGACTATAAAAGGACTTTACAATGAGCAGTTCTTC CASSASGGRTSGRTIKGLYNEQFF
TRBJ2-3 TRBD2 TRBV9 TGTGCCAGCAGCTTCGGGACTAGCGGGTATACGCAGTATTTT CASSFGTSGYTQYF
TRBJ2-5 NA TRBV30 TGTGCCTGGAGTGTAATCCGGGAGACCCAGTACTTC CAWSVIRETQYF
TRBJ1-1 NA TRBV5-1 TGCGCCAGCCGATCTCTAGAATCGAACACTGAAGCTTTCTTT CASRSLESNTEAFF
TRBJ2-1 TRBD2 TRBV28 TGTGCCAGCCTAGCGGCCGCCTACAATGAGCAGTTCTTC CASLAAAYNEQFF
TRBJ1-1 TRBD1 TRBV11-3 TGTGCCAGCAGCTTTGGACAGGGGAACACTGAAGCTTTCTTT CASSFGQGNTEAFF
TRBJ1-1 TRBD1 TRBV6-2/TRBV6-3 TGTGCCAGCAGCATCCGGGACAGGGGAAGGGGCACTGAAGCTTTCTTT CASSIRDRGRGTEAFF
TRBJ1-5 NA TRBV11-2 TGTGCCAGCAGCTTAGTAAAAAACCAGCCCCAGCATTTT CASSLVKNQPQHF
TRBJ2-3 TRBD2 TRBV3-1/TRBV3-2 TGTGCCAGCAGCCTTTACTTAGCGGGAGAGATAGATACGCAGTATTTT CASSLYLAGEIDTQYF